These 9 T cell receptor beta chains were sequenced from one sample in a study of PD-L1 blockade in urothelial cancer. TCRdb's table, derived via immunoSEQ multiplex PCR, lists solely in-frame clones and lacks some. Seen here are some 57,000 clones, about 80% observed once, and the top ten hold 1% to 1.5%. The time point here: pretreatment peripheral blood. The source was PBMCs, collected around atezolizumab (anti-PD-L1) treatment. These receptors all stem from a man aged 50 to 59 with urothelial cancer.

This chain joins TRBV7-2 and TRBJ2-5; TRBD2 agrees at 10 bases. Trimming at V came to 6 bases and at J to 0 bases, leaving 7 bases not matched to a gene. Germline CDR1 and CDR2: SGHTA and FQGNSA. The CDR3 covers 16 residues. The CDR3 sequence is CASSRDSGGYQETQYF. The CDR3 DNA sequence: TGTGCCAGCAGTAGAGATAGCGGGGGGTACCAAGAGACCCAGTACTTC.

This chain joins TRBV10-3 and TRBJ1-1, with D perhaps TRBD1 (6 bases). CDR1 is ENHRY, CDR2 SYGVKD, per germline. Trimming pared 4 bases from V and 3 bases from J, leaving 9 bases between. This CDR3 spans 13 amino acids. The CDR3: CAISASGDTEAFF. The DNA of the CDR3 is TGTGCCATCAGTGCCTCAGGGGACACTGAAGCTTTCTTT.

The rearrangement uses TRBV18 and TRBJ2-7, with 10 bases matching TRBD2. The CDR3 totals 15 residues. Losses at the gene ends were 3 bases for V and 5 bases for J; bases not matched to a gene: 7. Germline assignment: CDR1 KGHSH and CDR2 LQKENI. The CDR3 DNA reads as TGTGCCAGCTCACCTGAGGGACTAGCGAACGACGAGCAGTACTTC. Translating it yields CASSPEGLANDEQYF.

This chain uses TRBV11-2 with TRBJ2-5; D is possibly TRBD1 (6 bases). CDR3 size: 16 residues. Trimming stripped 0 bases from V and 5 bases from J, with 16 bases between. Germline V CDR1 and CDR2: SGHAT, FQNNGV. CDR3 loop: CASSLDLTGRLETQYF. CDR3 bases: TGTGCCAGCAGCTTAGACCTGACAGGCCGCCTCGAGACCCAGTACTTC.

The chain links TRBV10-3 to TRBJ2-2, with 8 nucleotides matching TRBD2. CDR1 is ENHRY and CDR2 is SYGVKD in the germline V gene. CDR3 size: 16 residues. The ends lost 1 base at V and 2 bases at J; junction bases unmatched: 3. CDR3 loop: CAISEWTSFNTGELFF. DNA of the CDR3: TGTGCCATCAGTGAGTGGACTAGCTTTAACACCGGGGAGCTGTTTTTT.

This clone has a handful of counts. The chain uses TRBV2 and TRBJ2-1; 11 nucleotides agree with TRBD2. Germline loops: CDR1 SNHLY, CDR2 FYNNEI. V was pared by 6 bases and J by 4 bases, with 2 bases of the junction left unmatched. CDR3 length equals 14 residues. CDR3 residues: CASRTSGSYNEQFF. CDR3 coding DNA: TGTGCCAGCAGAACTAGCGGGAGTTACAATGAGCAGTTCTTC. Full variable domain (outside the CDR3, taken from reference TRBV2 and TRBJ2-1): EPEVTQTPSHQVTQMGQEVILRCVPISNHLYFYWYRQILGQKVEFLVSFYNNEISEKSEIFDDQFSVERPDGSNFTLKIRSTKLEDSAMYFCASRTSGSYNEQFFGPGTRLTVL.

Here the CDR3 DNA reads TGTGCCAGCAGGCAACTTCCCTGGACTAGCGGGAAGCTGGGCGGGGAGCTGTTTTTT. Translation gives CASRQLPWTSGKLGGELFF. The V gene is TRBV28, the J gene TRBJ2-2, with 12 bases that match TRBD2. CDR3 length: 19 amino acids. Germline trimming cut 6 bases from V and 7 bases from J; bases unmatched to any gene: 18. Germline V lookup: CDR1 MDHEN, CDR2 SYDVKM.

The table lists this clone with a count of one. V is TRBV28 and J is TRBJ2-7; 10 bases match TRBD2. The CDR3 is 13 residues long. Germline V gives CDR1 MDHEN, CDR2 SYDVKM. Trimming at V came to 6 bases and at J to 1 base, leaving 0 bases not matched to a gene. CDR3 amino acids: CASRGLASYEQYF. Here the CDR3 DNA reads TGTGCCAGCAGGGGACTAGCGTCCTACGAGCAGTACTTC.

CDR3 coding DNA: TGTGCCAGCAGTTACTCACAGGGAACCGGGGAGACCCAGTACTTC. It encodes CASSYSQGTGETQYF. The V call is TRBV6-5, the J call TRBJ2-5; tentative D call: TRBD1 (6 bases). This CDR3 is 15 amino acids long. Looked up from germline, CDR1 is MNHEY and CDR2 is SVGAGI. Trimming left V 0 bases short and J 5 bases short, with 13 bases between.